These 22 T cell receptor beta chains share one sample of origin, sequenced in a study of T cell responses to AZD1222 COVID-19 vaccine (dated by TCRdb to 2020 to 2023). The time point label for this specimen denotes: about 28 days (+/-7) after the second vaccine dose. In light of the paper, this sample's treatment or condition label describes: meningococcal conjugate vaccine given as trial control. The library came from the immunoSEQ multiplex PCR assay. Here the immuneACCESS table is served through TCRdb, limited to in-frame sequences with V and J called. Missing clones are a known gap in these copies; in checked studies unresolved V genes cover under half, and the rest lacks a known reason. The sample table records 100,000 to 150,000 clones; around 90% of these occur just once. Together, the top ten hold more than 3.5% of the sample. This material consisted of peripheral blood, taken 28 days after the second dose of the MenACWY control vaccine. The receptors were gathered from an adult who received the MenACWY meningococcal vaccine as a control.

The chain carries TRBV19 and TRBJ1-2; maybe TRBD1 (5 bases). Germline V gene data show CDR1 as LNHDA and CDR2 as SQIVND (reference sequence). The CDR3 sequence is 16 residues long. The V and J ends lost 6 bases and 8 bases respectively, with 25 bases between them. CDR3 sequence reads: CASSMGNNCRDCGYTF. The CDR3 nucleotides read TGTGCCAGTAGCATGGGGAATAACTGTCGGGACTGCGGCTACACCTTC.

The chain couples TRBV11-2 to TRBJ2-3; D could derive from TRBD1 or TRBD2 (5 bases each). From germline, CDR1 is SGHAT and CDR2 FQNNGV. V lost 4 bases and J lost 0, with 20 bases in between. The CDR3 runs to 18 residues. The CDR3 nucleotides read TGTGCCAGCAGCTCCGCTATGTTGGGGCGCGGGAGCACAGATACGCAGTATTTT. Amino acid sequence: CASSSAMLGRGSTDTQYF.

The genes are TRBV19 and TRBJ2-2, with D perhaps given as TRBD1 or TRBD2 (5 bases each). V lost 5 bases and J lost 4, with 20 bases in between. The V gene's germline CDR1 is LNHDA and CDR2 SQIVND (reference sequence). This CDR3 contains 17 residues. Here the CDR3 reads CASSPPAGRGLTGELFF. The CDR3 region has the DNA TGTGCCAGTAGTCCCCCCGCTGGACGGGGCCTCACCGGGGAGCTGTTTTTT.

This CDR3 is CASSLGAGEAFF. The CDR3 DNA reads TGTGCCAGCAGTTTAGGGGCTGGTGAAGCTTTCTTT. The J gene is TRBJ1-1, the V gene TRBV12-3 or TRBV12-4, with D unclear. Trimming pared 1 base from V and 7 bases from J, leaving 7 bases between. The length of the CDR3 is 12 residues.

The chain recombines TRBV28 with TRBJ1-1; TRBD1 agrees at 8 bases. CDR1 is MDHEN, CDR2 SYDVKM, per germline. V shed 5 bases, J shed 5 bases, and the junction held 10 bases outside the gene matches. This CDR3 comprises 15 residues. The CDR3 protein is CASSPEGRGQTEAFF. The CDR3 DNA is TGTGCCAGCAGTCCCGAGGGCAGGGGGCAAACTGAAGCTTTCTTT.

The genes are TRBV10-2 and TRBJ2-1; D is ambiguous. In germline, CDR1 is WSHSY, CDR2 SAAADI. This CDR3 comprises 18 residues. V was clipped by 1 base and J by 0 bases, with 16 bases between them. The CDR3 reads CASSEWGYVESSYNEQFF. DNA of the CDR3: TGCGCCAGCAGTGAGTGGGGATATGTGGAGAGCTCCTACAATGAGCAGTTCTTC.

The J gene is TRBJ1-5, the V gene TRBV6-5, with TRBD1 identical over 9 bases. The CDR3 covers 15 residues. J lost 6 bases, V lost 7 bases, and 10 bases had no gene match. The germline CDR1 and CDR2 sequences are MNHEY and SVGAGI. The CDR3 is CASKPGQGLGQPQHF. In DNA form, the CDR3 reads TGTGCCAGCAAACCGGGACAGGGATTGGGTCAGCCCCAGCATTTT.

The chain joins TRBV2 to TRBJ2-7; D gene uncertain. This CDR3 region has 20 residues. V lost 4 bases to trimming and J lost 0 bases, with 28 bases between them. The germline gives CDR1 SNHLY, CDR2 FYNNEI. CDR3 residues: CASSGVGHPPLTSSSYEQYV. CDR3 in DNA: TGTGCCAGCAGTGGGGTGGGTCACCCTCCGCTCACTTCCAGCTCCTACGAGCAGTACGTC.

V usage is TRBV6-1 and J usage is TRBJ2-7; 13 nucleotides agree with TRBD2. V shed 1 base and J 2 bases; nucleotides not matched to a gene: 2. Germline CDR1 is MNHNS and CDR2 is SASEGT. The CDR3 has 16 residues. The CDR3 DNA is TGTGCCAGCAGTGAAGGACTAGCGGGAGGTCCCTACGAGCAGTACTTC. Translating gives CASSEGLAGGPYEQYF.

This chain connects TRBV4-3 to TRBJ1-2, with D perhaps matching TRBD1 (5 bases). CDR3 length: 15 amino acids. The germline V gene encodes CDR1 LGHNA and CDR2 YSLEER. The germline V and J ends were trimmed by 1 base and 4 bases, with 13 bases remaining between them. This chain's CDR3 is CASSQGGREAYGYTF. The CDR3, as DNA: TGCGCCAGCAGCCAAGGTGGCAGGGAGGCCTATGGCTACACCTTC.

The chain couples TRBV15 to TRBJ2-7; TRBD2 might be the D (6 bases). In germline, CDR1 is LNHNV, CDR2 YYDKDF (reference sequence). This CDR3 spans 19 amino acids. V lost 1 base and J lost 2, with 24 bases in between. The CDR3 is CATSRARVKPGLGTYEQYF. DNA for the CDR3: TGTGCCACCAGCAGAGCCCGAGTTAAGCCGGGACTTGGAACCTACGAGCAGTACTTC.

The genes are TRBV10-3 and TRBJ1-4; unclear D gene. The length of the CDR3 is 16 residues. Per germline, CDR1 ENHRY and CDR2 SYGVKD. The ends were cut back, 0 bases at V and 7 bases at J, with 15 bases in the middle. CDR3 DNA sequence: TGTGCCATCAGTGAGTCGATTTCCGGGTATGGTGAAAAACTGTTTTTT. It codes for CAISESISGYGEKLFF.

The genes are TRBV5-4 and TRBJ1-5, with TRBD1 as a possible D gene (5 bases). The germline CDR1 and CDR2 sequences are SGHNT and YYREEE (reference sequence). Trimming stripped 1 base from V and 6 bases from J, with 11 bases between. The CDR3 has 14 residues. Here the CDR3 reads CASSLMGDGQPQHF. The CDR3 DNA sequence: TGTGCCAGCAGCTTGATGGGGGACGGTCAGCCCCAGCATTTT.

The V gene is TRBV21-1, the J gene TRBJ1-5. TRBV21-1 is recorded as a pseudogene. CDR3 size: 13 residues. The CDR3 spells CASSKGNNLPQHF. CDR3 bases: TGTGCCAGCAGCAAGGGTAATAACTTGCCCCAGCATTTT.

The rearrangement uses TRBV19 and TRBJ2-4; 8 bases match TRBD1. Trimming cost V 3 bases and J 0 bases; bases outside gene matches: 7. The germline gives CDR1 LNHDA, CDR2 SQIVND (reference sequence). This CDR3 has 17 amino acids. The CDR3, as DNA: TGTGCCAGTAGTATTGATGGACAGGGTCTAGCCAAAAACATTCAGTACTTC. Amino acids: CASSIDGQGLAKNIQYF. Combining the CDR3 with reference TRBV19 and TRBJ2-4 gives the whole variable domain DGGITQSPKYLFRKEGQNVTLSCEQNLNHDAMYWYRQDPGQGLRLIYYSQIVNDFQKGDIAEGYSVSREKKESFPLTVTSAQKNPTAFYLCASSIDGQGLAKNIQYFGAGTRLSVL.

CDR3 in amino acids: CASSLAPGQGGSYNSPLHF. The CDR3 nucleotides are TGTGCCAGCAGCTTAGCCCCGGGACAGGGGGGATCCTATAATTCACCCCTCCACTTT. V and J are TRBV11-2 and TRBJ1-6; 11 bases align to TRBD1. This CDR3 has 19 amino acids. Losses at the gene ends were 1 base for V and 1 base for J; bases not matched to a gene: 6. CDR1 and CDR2 from the germline V gene are SGHAT and FQNNGV.

The chain has TRBV24-1 and TRBJ2-1; 8 bases fit TRBD2. CDR3 size: 17 residues. V lost 5 bases and J lost 3; bases outside the gene matches: 11. Per germline, CDR1 KGHDR and CDR2 SFDVKD. This chain's CDR3 is CATSGPPGLGDYNEQFF. DNA of the CDR3: TGTGCCACCAGTGGTCCTCCGGGACTAGGGGACTACAATGAGCAGTTCTTC.

The chain uses TRBV7-3 and TRBJ2-2; 12 nucleotides agree with TRBD1. Per germline, CDR1 SGHTA and CDR2 FQGTGA. The CDR3 extends over 16 amino acids. The ends lost 2 bases at V and 6 bases at J; junction bases unmatched: 4. CDR3 DNA: TGTGCCAGCAGCTTATGGGACAGGGGGCTCGCCGGGGAGCTGTTTTTT. Translated, it gives CASSLWDRGLAGELFF.

V is TRBV5-4 and J is TRBJ2-1, with TRBD1 identical over 9 bases. V shed 0 bases and J 5 bases; nucleotides not matched to a gene: 6. Germline CDR1 reads SGHNT; CDR2 reads YYREEE (reference sequence). This CDR3 contains 16 residues. The CDR3 sequence: CASSLGGGQGHNEQFF. The CDR3, as DNA: TGTGCCAGCAGCTTGGGGGGGGGACAGGGTCACAATGAGCAGTTCTTC.

The V gene is TRBV28, the J gene TRBJ2-7; maybe TRBD1 (6 bases). Trimming pared 2 bases from V and 2 bases from J, leaving 13 bases between. This CDR3 spans 15 amino acids. Germline CDR1 reads MDHEN; CDR2 reads SYDVKM. CDR3 residues: CASSLPGERPYEQYV. For the CDR3, the DNA is TGTGCCAGCAGTTTACCAGGGGAGAGGCCCTACGAGCAGTACGTC.

The rearrangement uses TRBV7-6 and TRBJ2-1, with D perhaps being TRBD1 or TRBD2 (5 bases each). V lost 5 bases and J lost 1, with 18 bases in between. Germline loops: CDR1 SGHVS, CDR2 FNYEAQ. The CDR3 covers 17 residues. The CDR3 protein is CASSPREFGGSYNEQFF. CDR3 nucleotides: TGTGCCAGCAGCCCCAGGGAGTTTGGCGGATCCTACAATGAGCAGTTCTTC. The full variable domain, with the rest looked up from reference TRBV7-6 and TRBJ2-1, is GAGVSQSPRYKVTKRGQDVALRCDPISGHVSLYWYRQALGQGPEFLTYFNYEAQQDKSGLPNDRFSAERPEGSISTLTIQRTEQRDSAMYRCASSPREFGGSYNEQFFGPGTRLTVL.

The chain links TRBV6-1 to TRBJ1-4, with 8 bases that match TRBD1. Trimming took 3 bases from V and 2 from J; bases not matched to a gene: 11. Germline values: CDR1 MNHNS, CDR2 SASEGT. The CDR3 totals 18 residues. CDR3 amino acids: CASSDRVVQGATNEKLFF. Written as DNA, the CDR3 is TGTGCCAGCAGTGATCGGGTGGTCCAGGGGGCGACTAATGAAAAACTGTTTTTT.